Listed here are 23 T cell receptor beta chains from one sample, sequenced in a study of blood T cell repertoires in COVID-19. Repertoires were generated with immunoSEQ multiplex PCR, while TCRdb's copy carries only in-frame clones and drops some. The sample carries hundreds of thousands of clones, 80% recorded once. Sequencing used PBMCs or T cells enriched from blood (not recorded which). The receptors were gathered from a man younger than 45 with acute COVID-19.

J is TRBJ1-2 and V is TRBV5-4, with a possible D match to TRBD1 (5 bases). The CDR3 has 14 residues. CDR1 and CDR2 from the germline V gene are SGHNT and YYREEE (reference sequence). Trimming removed 3 bases at V and 4 bases at J, with 13 bases between. The CDR3, as DNA: TGTGCCAGCAGCTCTGGGGCGACAGCCTATGGCTACACCTTC. Translating gives CASSSGATAYGYTF.

V and J are TRBV18 and TRBJ2-3; maybe TRBD2 (6 bases). V was trimmed by 3 bases and J by 4 bases, leaving 17 bases between them. Per germline, CDR1 KGHSH and CDR2 LQKENI. This CDR3 has 16 amino acids. In nucleotides, the CDR3 is TGTGCCAGCTCACCGACTGGGACTCCTCTCCCAGATACGCAGTATTTT. It is translated as CASSPTGTPLPDTQYF.

This clone was seen a few times. The chain joins TRBV27 to TRBJ2-7, with 8 positions matching TRBD1. Trimming took 3 bases from V and 3 from J; bases not matched to a gene: 10. The CDR3 has 16 amino acids. Germline V gene data show CDR1 as MNHEY and CDR2 as SMNVEV (reference sequence). DNA of the CDR3: TGTGCCAGCAGTTTGGTGCAGGGGGCCCTTTTCTACGAGCAGTACTTC. It specifies CASSLVQGALFYEQYF.

This clone occurred a few times. This rearrangement joins TRBV10-1 to TRBJ2-7; TRBD1 matches at 7 bases. This CDR3 spans 14 amino acids. Germline CDR1 is WNHNN and CDR2 is SYGVQD (reference sequence). V shed 2 bases and J 2 bases; nucleotides not matched to a gene: 3. Here the CDR3 reads CASSEGQGAYEQYF. CDR3 in DNA: TGCGCCAGCAGTGAGGGGCAGGGGGCCTACGAGCAGTACTTC.

In this sample, this clone turned up once. CDR3 DNA sequence: TGTGCCAGCAGAAGGTCGGGACAGGGGTATTCACCCCTCCACTTT. Amino acids: CASRRSGQGYSPLHF. V gene TRBV6-5 combines with J gene TRBJ1-6, with 10 bases that match TRBD1. Germline trimming cut 6 bases from V and 8 bases from J; bases unmatched to any gene: 7. This CDR3 has 15 amino acids. Germline CDR1 is MNHEY and CDR2 is SVGAGI.

This clone has more than one count but fewer than ten. The germline gene is not matched at one end of the junction; a read error may be the cause. The chain joins TRBV19 to TRBJ2-5; TRBD1 agrees at 7 bases. The CDR3 is 11 amino acids. The germline gives CDR1 LNHDA, CDR2 SQIVND (reference sequence). The CDR3 region is CASSSSGTEDF. Written as DNA, the CDR3 is TGTGCCAGTAGTAGCTCCGGGACAGAGGACTTC.

The chain couples TRBV5-4 to TRBJ1-2; tentative D call: TRBD1 (5 bases). This CDR3 has 13 amino acids. The V and J ends lost 2 bases and 6 bases respectively, with 11 bases between them. The germline CDR1 and CDR2 sequences are SGHNT and YYREEE (reference sequence). This CDR3 is CASSFAGGDGYTF. The CDR3 DNA is TGTGCCAGCAGCTTTGCGGGGGGGGATGGCTACACCTTC. Together with reference TRBV5-4 and TRBJ1-2, the CDR3 gives the full variable domain: ETGVTQSPTHLIKTRGQQVTLRCSSQSGHNTVSWYQQALGQGPQFIFQYYREEENGRGNFPPRFSGLQFPNYSSELNVNALELDDSALYLCASSFAGGDGYTFGSGTRLTVV.

V and J are TRBV19 and TRBJ1-1, with D unresolved. Germline loops: CDR1 LNHDA, CDR2 SQIVND (reference sequence). The CDR3 extends over 16 amino acids. The V and J ends lost 2 bases and 4 bases respectively, with 17 bases between them. The CDR3, as DNA: TGTGCCAGTAGTATATCCCTCGCAGGACTGGGCACTGAAGCTTTCTTT. This translates into CASSISLAGLGTEAFF. Combining the CDR3 with reference TRBV19 and TRBJ1-1 gives the whole variable domain DGGITQSPKYLFRKEGQNVTLSCEQNLNHDAMYWYRQDPGQGLRLIYYSQIVNDFQKGDIAEGYSVSREKKESFPLTVTSAQKNPTAFYLCASSISLAGLGTEAFFGQGTRLTVV.

The sample holds a few counts of this clone. The sample has other DNA sequences that encode this CDR3 too. This chain uses TRBV6-1 with TRBJ2-5; 11 bases are a match to TRBD2. The CDR3 is 16 residues long. CDR1 is MNHNS, CDR2 SASEGT, per germline. The junction had 3 bases not matched to a gene; V was cut back by 2 bases and J by 1 base. CDR3 residues: CASSELAGGPQETQYF. DNA of the CDR3: TGTGCCAGCAGTGAACTAGCGGGGGGCCCCCAAGAGACCCAGTACTTC.

About this clone itself: The same CDR3 arises from other DNA sequences in this sample as well. V usage is TRBV25-1 and J usage is TRBJ2-1; 8 bases match TRBD2. The trim removed 2 bases at V and 1 base at J, leaving 4 bases unmatched. The CDR3 loop spans 16 amino acids. Germline V gene lookup returns CDR1 MGHDK and CDR2 SYGVNS. The CDR3 protein is CASSEAGGTSYNEQFF. CDR3 nucleotides: TGTGCCAGCAGTGAAGCGGGGGGAACTTCCTACAATGAGCAGTTCTTC.

V and J are TRBV11-3 and TRBJ2-7; 9 bases are a match to TRBD1. Germline CDR1 SGHNT, CDR2 YENEEA. V lost 3 bases to trimming and J lost 6 bases; unmatched junction nucleotides: 6. The CDR3 has 14 residues. CDR3 loop: CASSFTGTGREQYF. The CDR3 DNA reads as TGTGCCAGCAGCTTTACCGGGACAGGGCGCGAGCAGTACTTC.

This clone was seen a handful of times. The chain has TRBV30 and TRBJ1-5; maybe TRBD1 (6 bases). Germline-derived CDR1 and CDR2 are GTSNPN and SVGIG (reference sequence). The CDR3 loop spans 15 amino acids. Deletions cut 1 base from V and 5 bases from J, with 15 bases between. The CDR3 reads CAWSAPDRKDQPQHF. DNA for the CDR3: TGTGCCTGGAGTGCCCCGGACAGAAAGGATCAGCCCCAGCATTTT.

This clone was seen once. The CDR3 nucleotides read TGTGCCAGCAGCTTTGGAGGACAGGGGGCGTCGGGCTACACCTTC. The encoded protein is CASSFGGQGASGYTF. V usage is TRBV5-4 and J usage is TRBJ1-2, with 11 positions matching TRBD1. The germline gives CDR1 SGHNT, CDR2 YYREEE (reference sequence). After removal of 2 bases from V and 8 bases from J, the junction contained 8 bases not matched to a gene. The CDR3 extends over 15 amino acids. Looking up the rest from reference TRBV5-4 and TRBJ1-2 gives the full variable domain: ETGVTQSPTHLIKTRGQQVTLRCSSQSGHNTVSWYQQALGQGPQFIFQYYREEENGRGNFPPRFSGLQFPNYSSELNVNALELDDSALYLCASSFGGQGASGYTFGSGTRLTVV.

The V and J genes are TRBV2 and TRBJ1-2; possibly TRBD1 for D (5 bases). Germline CDR1 is SNHLY and CDR2 is FYNNEI. The germline V and J ends were trimmed by 3 bases and 7 bases, with 15 bases remaining between them. The CDR3 is 14 amino acids. This CDR3 is CASSEDGGAGGYTF. DNA of the CDR3: TGTGCCAGCAGTGAGGATGGAGGGGCCGGTGGCTACACCTTC. Complete variable domain (other parts from reference TRBV2 and TRBJ1-2): EPEVTQTPSHQVTQMGQEVILRCVPISNHLYFYWYRQILGQKVEFLVSFYNNEISEKSEIFDDQFSVERPDGSNFTLKIRSTKLEDSAMYFCASSEDGGAGGYTFGSGTRLTVV.

V and J are TRBV12-5 and TRBJ1-2; D gene unclear. V gave up 3 bases and J gave up 8 bases, with 13 bases separating them. CDR1 and CDR2 from the germline V gene are LGHNT and FRNRAP. The CDR3 is made up of 13 amino acids. The CDR3 coding sequence is TGTGCTAGTGGTTTAGGGAGGCCGGAGGGCTACACCTTC. Its protein is CASGLGRPEGYTF.

The V gene is TRBV6-5, the J gene TRBJ1-2, with 8 nucleotides matching TRBD1. The V gene's germline CDR1 is MNHEY and CDR2 SVGAGI. Trimming at V came to 5 bases and at J to 0 bases, leaving 2 bases not matched to a gene. This CDR3 has 14 amino acids. CDR3 DNA sequence: TGTGCCAGCAGTCGACAGGGGACTAACTATGGCTACACCTTC. Its protein is CASSRQGTNYGYTF.

J is TRBJ1-1 and V is TRBV4-1; 8 positions match TRBD1. V was pared by 2 bases and J by 4 bases, with 12 bases of the junction left unmatched. Germline V lookup: CDR1 MGHRA, CDR2 YSYEKL. The CDR3 has 17 residues. CDR3 coding DNA: TGCGCCAGCAGCCAATTTATACAGGGGGACGTCGGCACTGAAGCTTTCTTT. It translates to CASSQFIQGDVGTEAFF.

This clone has a handful of counts. The chain has TRBV12-3 or TRBV12-4 and TRBJ2-7; possibly TRBD2 for D (6 bases). The V gene lost 5 bases and the J gene lost 9 bases, with 14 bases spanning the gap. CDR3 size: 12 residues. The DNA for the CDR3 is TGTGCCAGCAGTCTTCCAGGGAGGCGGCAGTACTTC. Amino acids: CASSLPGRRQYF.

This clone was seen just once. This chain connects TRBV3-1 (or the pseudogene TRBV3-2) to TRBJ2-1; TRBD1 aligns across 10 bases. CDR1 and CDR2 (germline): LGHDT, YNNKEL (reference sequence). With V trimmed by 4 bases and J by 2 bases, 11 bases remained unmatched. The CDR3 spans 18 residues. The DNA of the CDR3 is TGTGCCAGCAGCCCCGTCCCGGGACAGGGGTCCACCTACAATGAGCAGTTCTTC. Its translation: CASSPVPGQGSTYNEQFF.

This clone was detected only a few times. The J gene is TRBJ1-5, the V gene TRBV30; the match to TRBD1 covers 7 bases. This CDR3 region has 13 residues. CDR1 and CDR2 from the germline V gene are GTSNPN and SVGIG (reference sequence). Unmatched junction bases numbered 4, after V lost 2 bases and J lost 6 bases. The CDR3 here is CAWSHRGIQPQHF. As DNA, the CDR3 is TGTGCCTGGAGTCACAGGGGAATTCAGCCCCAGCATTTT.

The CDR3 spells CASSLRGPSEKLFF. The CDR3 DNA is TGTGCCAGCAGCTTGAGAGGGCCCTCTGAAAAACTGTTTTTT. The V and J genes are TRBV5-4 and TRBJ1-4; the D is unclear. The CDR3 length is 14 residues. CDR1 and CDR2 (germline): SGHNT, YYREEE (reference sequence). V lost 1 base and J 7 bases, leaving 11 bases between the germline ends.

This chain uses TRBV18 with TRBJ2-3; TRBD1 agrees at 7 bases. Germline V CDR1 and CDR2: KGHSH, LQKENI. V was clipped by 3 bases and J by 6 bases; unmatched bases: 6. The CDR3 length is 14 residues. The CDR3 reads CASSPDRLRDTQYF. The DNA for the CDR3 is TGTGCCAGCTCACCGGACAGGTTGCGGGATACGCAGTATTTT.

The rearrangement links TRBV18 to TRBJ1-6; a weak D match, TRBD1 (6 bases). This CDR3 contains 16 residues. Trimming removed 2 bases from V and 2 bases from J, with 10 bases in between. Germline values: CDR1 KGHSH, CDR2 LQKENI. DNA for the CDR3: TGTGCCAGCTCACCAGAGGGGGGGCCCTATAATTCACCCCTCCACTTT. Translation: CASSPEGGPYNSPLHF.